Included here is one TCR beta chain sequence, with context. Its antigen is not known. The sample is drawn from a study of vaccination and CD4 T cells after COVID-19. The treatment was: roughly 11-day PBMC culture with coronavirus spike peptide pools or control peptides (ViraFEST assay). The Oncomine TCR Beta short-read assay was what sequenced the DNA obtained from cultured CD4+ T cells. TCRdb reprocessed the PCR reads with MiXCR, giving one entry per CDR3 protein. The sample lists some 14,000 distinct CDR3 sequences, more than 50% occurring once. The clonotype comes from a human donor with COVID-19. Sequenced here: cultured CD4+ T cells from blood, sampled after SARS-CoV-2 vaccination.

The CDR3 DNA sequence: TGTGCCAGCAGCTTACGCACTACCTTCCAAGAGACCCAGTACTTC. Its protein is CASSLRTTFQETQYF. The genes are TRBV11-3 and TRBJ2-5; D remains unclear. The CDR3 runs to 15 residues. V lost 2 bases, J lost 1 base, and 11 bases lay in between. Germline loops: CDR1 SGHNT, CDR2 YENEEA.